This TCR beta chain came from a study of shared clonotypes between healthy human individuals. Regarding the study as a whole: An expected dependence of interdonor clonotype sharing on sequencing depth was noted.

Assay: immunoSEQ multiplex PCR; the TCRdb copy retains only in-frame clones and omits some. The profile shows about 490,000 clones, 79% of them singletons. For this clone: What it binds is not known.

V was cut by 5 bases and J by 5 bases, with 12 bases left in between. Germline CDR1 reads SEHNR; CDR2 reads FQNEAQ (reference sequence). CDR3 size: 14 residues. The clonotype comes from a woman between 35 and 50 years old in good health. Some clones in this sample may be carry-over from other donors' samples. Material: PBMCs. The rearrangement joins TRBV7-9 to TRBJ2-2; TRBD1 might be the D (6 bases). For the CDR3, the DNA is TGTGCCAGCAGCCAAGTGACAGGAACCGGGGAGCTGTTTTTT. Amino acids: CASSQVTGTGELFF.